This TCR beta chain derives from a study of blood T cell repertoires in COVID-19. Study at large: T cells, B-cell-depleted T cells, or PBMCs provided the cDNA or gDNA that served as material.

This clone was observed a handful of times. Seattle patient enrollment occurred during active infection, with longitudinal follow-up thereafter. In the authors' workflow: It was from reference gene primer amplification that nucleated cell counts were estimated. This table comes from immunoSEQ multiplex PCR, and its TCRdb copy is limited to in-frame clones, with some not included. For V, J and clone size, that table is used; D and trimming come from the DNA. Altogether hundreds of thousands of clones are present, 81% being singletons, with the ten largest covering 7.5%. This clonotype originated in a woman aged 80 or over with COVID-19, enrolled during active disease. The sequenced sample consisted of peripheral blood.

The CDR3 here is CAWTPRRTGGTEAFF. For the CDR3, the DNA is TGTGCCTGGACCCCTCGGCGGACAGGAGGCACTGAAGCTTTCTTT. The chain employs TRBV30 and TRBJ1-1, with 7 bases that match TRBD1. This CDR3 has 15 amino acids. V trimming: 4 bases; J trimming: 4 bases; junction bases outside the gene matches: 12. Germline CDR1 reads GTSNPN; CDR2 reads SVGIG (reference sequence).